This entry concerns a single TCR beta chain. This CDR3 has 14 residues. V was cut by 3 bases and J by 1 base, with 10 bases left in between. CDR1 is LGHDT, CDR2 YNNKEL, per germline (reference sequence). Profiled with immunoSEQ multiplex PCR; TCRdb holds only in-frame clones, not every one. Of 130,000 to 150,000 clones in the sample, 75% to 85% were seen once. The data belong to a study of blood T cell repertoires in COVID-19. The V gene is TRBV3-1 (or the pseudogene TRBV3-2), the J gene TRBJ2-7; maybe TRBD2 (6 bases). Sequencing was carried out using peripheral blood. The receptor was isolated from a man between 65 and 85 years old who had recovered from COVID-19. CDR3 loop: CASSQGRRSYEQYF. The DNA of the CDR3 is TGTGCCAGCAGCCAGGGGAGGAGGTCCTACGAGCAGTACTTC.